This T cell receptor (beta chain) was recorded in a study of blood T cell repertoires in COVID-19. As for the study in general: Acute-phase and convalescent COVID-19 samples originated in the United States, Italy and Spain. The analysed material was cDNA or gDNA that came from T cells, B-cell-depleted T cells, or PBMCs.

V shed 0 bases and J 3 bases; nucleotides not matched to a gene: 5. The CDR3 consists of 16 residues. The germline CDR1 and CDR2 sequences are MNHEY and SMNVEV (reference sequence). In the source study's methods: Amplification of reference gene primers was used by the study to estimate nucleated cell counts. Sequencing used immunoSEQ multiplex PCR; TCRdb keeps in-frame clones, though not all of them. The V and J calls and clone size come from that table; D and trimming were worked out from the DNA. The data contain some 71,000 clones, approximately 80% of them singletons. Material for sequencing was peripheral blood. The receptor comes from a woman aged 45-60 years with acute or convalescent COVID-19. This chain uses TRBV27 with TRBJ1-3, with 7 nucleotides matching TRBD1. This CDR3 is CASSLSAGGGGNTIYF. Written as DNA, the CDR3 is TGTGCCAGCAGTTTATCGGCAGGGGGAGGTGGAAACACCATATATTTT.